This T cell receptor (beta chain) is from a study of circulating tumor DNA in untreated peripheral T-cell lymphoma. As to this clone: No antigen is known for it. A junction end diverges from the germline sequence, so it may reflect a read error.

The germline V gene encodes CDR1 SGHAT and CDR2 FQDESV (reference sequence). This CDR3 region has 15 residues. Study-wide results and limits: In approximately 78% of patients, tumor-specific clonotypes were identified.

Generated by immunoSEQ multiplex PCR, the TCRdb table keeps only in-frame clones and is missing some. The sample consists of approximately 4,900 clones, roughly two thirds of them appearing once. The tumor tissue sample was taken at baseline before any treatment. The chain links TRBV11-1 to TRBJ2-1, with D possibly matching TRBD2 (5 bases). The specimen sequenced was tumor tissue. The sequence came from a human donor with peripheral T-cell lymphoma. The CDR3 sequence is CASSLGAWPYNEQFF. Here the CDR3 DNA reads TGTGCCAGTAGCTTGGGAGCGTGGCCCTACAATGAGCAGTTCTTC.